This T cell receptor beta chain was recovered during a study of CD8 T cells in ankylosing spondylitis. General observations from the study: Within matched ankylosing spondylitis synovial fluid, disease-linked clones were reportedly significantly enriched. Reactive arthritis synovial fluid and blood previously showed some of these motif variants. Blood from ankylosing spondylitis patients appeared to carry a characteristic roughly 8-variant TCR beta motif.

TCRdb re-called the 5' RACE reads with MiXCR, one entry per CDR3 protein. The sample lists 130,000 or so distinct CDR3 sequences, about 7% occurring once. This clonotype was picked up one time. The target antigen is unknown. From germline, CDR1 is SEHNR and CDR2 FQNEAQ (reference sequence). The CDR3 runs to 15 residues. V lost 6 bases and J 3 bases, leaving 17 bases between the germline ends. The V gene is TRBV7-9, the J gene TRBJ1-2, with unresolved D. Sequenced: blood, either unsorted or a sorted T cell fraction (not recorded which). The sequence was obtained from a male donor with ankylosing spondylitis or in good health (not recorded which). CDR3: CASRHEKGPDYGYTF. The CDR3 nucleotides are TGTGCCAGCAGGCACGAAAAAGGCCCCGACTATGGCTACACCTTC. Using reference TRBV7-9 and TRBJ1-2 for the parts outside the CDR3, the full variable domain is DTGVSQNPRHKITKRGQNVTFRCDPISEHNRLYWYRQTLGQGPEFLTYFQNEAQLEKSRLLSDRFSAERPKGSFSTLEIQRTEQGDSAMYLCASRHEKGPDYGYTFGSGTRLTVV.